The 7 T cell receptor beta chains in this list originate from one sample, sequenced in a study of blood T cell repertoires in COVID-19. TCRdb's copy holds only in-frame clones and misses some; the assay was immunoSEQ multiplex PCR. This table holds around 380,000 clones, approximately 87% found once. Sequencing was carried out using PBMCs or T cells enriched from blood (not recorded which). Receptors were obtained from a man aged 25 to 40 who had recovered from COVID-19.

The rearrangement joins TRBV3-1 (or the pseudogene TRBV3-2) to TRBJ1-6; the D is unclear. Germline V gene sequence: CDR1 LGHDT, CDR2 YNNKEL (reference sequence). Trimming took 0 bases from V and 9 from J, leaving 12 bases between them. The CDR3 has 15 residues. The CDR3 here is CASSQDAVGGSPLHF. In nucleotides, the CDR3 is TGTGCCAGCAGCCAAGATGCGGTCGGCGGTTCACCCCTCCACTTT.

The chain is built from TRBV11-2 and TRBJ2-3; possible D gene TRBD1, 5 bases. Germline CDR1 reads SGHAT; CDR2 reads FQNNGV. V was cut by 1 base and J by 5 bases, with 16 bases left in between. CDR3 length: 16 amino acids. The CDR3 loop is CASSLALLGARDTQYF. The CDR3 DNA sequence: TGTGCCAGCAGCTTAGCACTTCTAGGGGCCAGAGATACGCAGTATTTT.

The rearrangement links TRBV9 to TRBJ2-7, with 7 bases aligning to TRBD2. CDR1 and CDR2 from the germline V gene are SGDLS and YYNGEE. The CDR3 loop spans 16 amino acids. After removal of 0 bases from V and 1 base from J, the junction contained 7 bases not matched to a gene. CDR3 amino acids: CASSVGERGYSYEQYF. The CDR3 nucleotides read TGTGCCAGCAGCGTAGGGGAGCGGGGATATTCCTACGAGCAGTACTTC.

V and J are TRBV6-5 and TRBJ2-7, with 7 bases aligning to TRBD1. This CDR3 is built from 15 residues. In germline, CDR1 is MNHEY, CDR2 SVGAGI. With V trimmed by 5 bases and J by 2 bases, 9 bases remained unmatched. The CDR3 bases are TGTGCCAGCAGTCGACAGGGCCCCTCCCCCTACGAGCAGTACTTC. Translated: CASSRQGPSPYEQYF.

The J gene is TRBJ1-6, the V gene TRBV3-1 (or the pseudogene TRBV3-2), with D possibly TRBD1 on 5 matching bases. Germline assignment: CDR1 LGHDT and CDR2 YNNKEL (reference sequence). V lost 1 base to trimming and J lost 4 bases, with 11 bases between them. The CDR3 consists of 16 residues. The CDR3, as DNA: TGTGCCAGCAGCCAAGGAAAGAAGGGGTATAATTCACCCCTCCACTTT. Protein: CASSQGKKGYNSPLHF.

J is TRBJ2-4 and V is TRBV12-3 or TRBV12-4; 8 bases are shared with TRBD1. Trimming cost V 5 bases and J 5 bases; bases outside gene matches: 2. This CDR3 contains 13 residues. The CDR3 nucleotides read TGTGCCAGCAGTCCGACAGGGGAAAACATTCAGTACTTC. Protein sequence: CASSPTGENIQYF.

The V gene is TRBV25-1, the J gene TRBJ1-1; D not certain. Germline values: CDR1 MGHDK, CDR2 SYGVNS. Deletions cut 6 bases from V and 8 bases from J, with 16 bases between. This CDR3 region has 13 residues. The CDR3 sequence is CASSVPTSSEAFF. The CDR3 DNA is TGTGCCAGCAGCGTGCCCACTTCGTCAGAAGCTTTCTTT.